The text below deals with one T cell receptor beta chain. Its antigen is currently unknown. The data stem from a study of cytomegalovirus exposure and HLA in healthy donors. Points from the study as a whole: It is likely that the observed cluster of highly shared sequence variants was a sequencing artifact. Later genetic work tied a missense DCLRE1C variant to beta-chain V and J trimming.

The CDR3 is 15 residues long. V was clipped by 4 bases and J by 1 base, with 14 bases between them. The germline V gene has CDR1 SGHNT and CDR2 YYREEE (reference sequence). 60 Vbeta and 13 Jbeta primers were used in PCR. The method was immunoSEQ multiplex PCR; TCRdb's version includes in-frame clones alone and lacks a portion of them. The sample yields 150,000 to 200,000 clones, roughly 84% seen once. This sequence was found in a woman between 18 and 30 years old in good health and CMV-seronegative. The gene calls are TRBV5-4 and TRBJ1-2; possible D gene TRBD1, 6 bases. The sequenced sample was PBMCs. The CDR3 region has the DNA TGTGCCAGCAGCCAAGGGGGGGGAGTTAACTATGGCTACACCTTC. Residues: CASSQGGGVNYGYTF.